This TCR beta chain derives from a study of response to subunit inactivated influenza vaccine. Regarding the study as a whole: After each seasonal influenza vaccination, few new T cells are recruited, the authors suggested.

This clonotype occurred a few times. Its antigen remains unidentified. Each CDR3 protein is one row after TCRdb ran MiXCR on the RT-PCR reads. The sample consists of about half a million distinct CDR3 sequences, 7.6% of them appearing once. From germline, CDR1 is SGHRS and CDR2 YFSETQ. The CDR3 extends over 14 amino acids. Trimming left V 4 bases short and J 1 base short, with 11 bases between. This receptor was identified in a man in his fifties or sixties who received an inactivated influenza vaccine. The chain carries TRBV5-1 and TRBJ2-5; D remains ambiguous. The sequences come from PBMCs from blood, collected approximately 25 months after vaccination. The CDR3: CASSIGRVQETQYF. CDR3 DNA sequence: TGCGCCAGCAGCATCGGACGGGTCCAAGAGACCCAGTACTTC. Based on the CDR3 plus reference TRBV5-1 and TRBJ2-5, the full variable domain is KAGVTQTPRYLIKTRGQQVTLSCSPISGHRSVSWYQQTPGQGLQFLFEYFSETQRNKGNFPGRFSGRQFSNSRSEMNVSTLELGDSALYLCASSIGRVQETQYFGPGTRLLVL.